Each of the 12 T cell receptor beta chains below was sequenced from the same sample in a study of regulatory T cells in long-lasting Graves disease. Sequencing libraries for TCR beta were prepared with iRepertoire HTBI primers and Arm-PCR of CDR3 regions. One entry per CDR3 protein results from TCRdb running MiXCR on the multiplex PCR reads. The repertoire holds 350,000 to 500,000 distinct CDR3 sequences, with roughly 23% as singletons. This sample's time point: persistent/refractory GD, antithyroid drugs over 5 years with positive TRAb. TCR sequences were obtained from RNA taken from PBMCs. This specimen consisted of peripheral blood mononuclear cells (PBMCs), obtained when the disease was refractory, from a patient treated with antithyroid drugs. All receptors come from a female donor with Graves disease.

The V gene is TRBV20-1, the J gene TRBJ2-5, with TRBD1 identical over 8 bases. CDR1 and CDR2 (germline): DFQATT, SNEGSKA (reference sequence). This CDR3 comprises 13 residues. Trimming cost V 3 bases and J 4 bases; bases outside gene matches: 4. CDR3 nucleotides: TGCAGTGCTAGCCAGGGGGCGAGAGAGACCCAGTACTTC. It specifies CSASQGARETQYF.

This sequence joins TRBV6-1 and TRBJ2-4; a possible D gene is TRBD1 (6 bases). Per germline, CDR1 MNHNS and CDR2 SASEGT. Trimming stripped 2 bases from V and 6 bases from J, with 14 bases between. The CDR3 loop spans 15 amino acids. The CDR3 reads CASSEFWGPGNIQYF. CDR3 sequence (DNA): TGTGCCAGCAGTGAATTCTGGGGGCCGGGAAACATTCAGTACTTC.

Many counts were recorded for this clonotype. This chain connects TRBV11-2 to TRBJ1-2; D gene ambiguous. Deletions cut 2 bases from V and 5 bases from J, with 12 bases between. The CDR3 length is 14 residues. The germline V gene encodes CDR1 SGHAT and CDR2 FQNNGV. The CDR3 loop is CASSLRRTDYGYTF. The CDR3 nucleotides read TGTGCCAGCAGCTTAAGGCGGACGGATTATGGCTACACCTTC.

This clonotype was found many times. J is TRBJ2-7 and V is TRBV6-1; a weak D match, TRBD2 (5 bases). V was trimmed by 8 bases and J by 2 bases, leaving 16 bases between them. This CDR3 has 14 residues. The germline V gene encodes CDR1 MNHNS and CDR2 SASEGT. The CDR3 loop is CASGFPLEPYEQYF. The CDR3 nucleotides are TGTGCCAGCGGCTTCCCACTAGAACCCTACGAGCAGTACTTC.

In regard to this clonotype: The DNA is omitted, as the CDR3 cannot be located on it reliably, and the CDR3 follows TCRdb's listing. J is TRBJ2-7 and V is TRBV27; the D call in the table, TRBD2, was not verified against the DNA. The germline V gene encodes CDR1 MNHEY and CDR2 SMNVEV (reference sequence). The CDR3 length is 15 residues, termini included. This CDR3 reads CASSLPSVAGGIVYF.

V usage is TRBV28 and J usage is TRBJ2-1; D is ambiguous. Germline loops: CDR1 MDHEN, CDR2 SYDVKM. V lost 7 bases and J 3 bases, leaving 13 bases between the germline ends. The CDR3 spans 14 residues. CDR3 in amino acids: CASTPLVYYNEQFF. CDR3 nucleotides: TGTGCCAGCACCCCTCTGGTTTACTACAATGAGCAGTTCTTC.

This rearrangement joins TRBV20-1 to TRBJ2-5, with 8 nucleotides matching TRBD1. The CDR3 spans 12 residues. The V and J ends lost 6 bases and 5 bases, in that order; junction bases with no gene match: 5. CDR1 and CDR2 from the germline V gene are DFQATT and SNEGSKA (reference sequence). The CDR3 is CSAGQGDETQYF. CDR3 sequence (DNA): TGCAGTGCAGGACAGGGAGACGAGACCCAGTACTTC.

The chain links TRBV6-4 to TRBJ2-6, with 8 positions matching TRBD2. The germline V gene has CDR1 MRHNA and CDR2 SNTAGT. V shed 2 bases, J shed 4 bases, and the junction held 10 bases outside the gene matches. This CDR3 is built from 18 residues. CDR3 coding DNA: TGTGCCAGCAGTGACCGCCGGGCGGGAGGCCCCGGGGCCAACGTCCTGACTTTC. Protein: CASSDRRAGGPGANVLTF.

This clonotype was recorded many times. The V call is TRBV6-1, the J call TRBJ2-2; perhaps TRBD1 as D (6 bases). V shed 6 bases and J shed 6 bases, with 14 bases lying between them. The CDR3 is made up of 14 amino acids. Germline lookup yields CDR1 MNHNS and CDR2 SASEGT. In nucleotides, the CDR3 is TGTGCCAGCAGAACGACAGGATTTTCCGGGGAGCTGTTTTTT. Protein product: CASRTTGFSGELFF.

CDR3 DNA: TGTGCCAGCAGCCAGTCCCGGGGGACCGGGGAGCTGTTTTTT. It encodes CASSQSRGTGELFF. The J gene is TRBJ2-2, the V gene TRBV14; possibly TRBD2 for D (6 bases). This CDR3 has 14 amino acids. Trimming removed 3 bases from V and 5 bases from J, with 10 bases in between. Looked up from germline, CDR1 is SGHDN and CDR2 is FVKESK.

This clonotype was seen more than once but under ten times. J is TRBJ2-2 and V is TRBV20-1, with 10 bases matching TRBD2. Trimming took 1 base from V and 4 from J; bases not matched to a gene: 0. Germline CDR1 is DFQATT and CDR2 is SNEGSKA (reference sequence). The CDR3 is 14 residues long. The CDR3 loop reads CSARGTSGTGELFF. The DNA for the CDR3 is TGCAGTGCTAGAGGGACTAGCGGCACCGGGGAGCTGTTTTTT.

J is TRBJ2-5 and V is TRBV24-1; D is perhaps TRBD2 (7 bases). The CDR3 has 16 residues. Germline lookup yields CDR1 KGHDR and CDR2 SFDVKD. The V and J ends lost 2 bases and 5 bases respectively, with 17 bases between them. The CDR3 loop reads CATSDSLGGAGETQYF. CDR3 coding DNA: TGTGCCACCAGTGATTCGCTTGGGGGGGCGGGGGAGACCCAGTACTTC.